What follows are 3 T cell receptor beta chains derived from one specimen sequenced in a study of spatial heterogeneity in lung cancer. Each CDR3 protein is one row after TCRdb ran MiXCR on the 5' RACE reads. The repertoire holds tens of thousands of distinct CDR3 sequences, approximately 6.3% seen once, with roughly 15% in the top ten. Time point meaning: sample taken at primary tumor resection. This specimen was PBMCs, taken at surgery. All receptors come from a female donor with early-stage non-small cell lung cancer.

This clonotype appeared many times. The rearrangement uses TRBV5-1 and TRBJ1-2, with a tentative D call TRBD1 (5 bases). Trimming shortened V by 2 bases and J by 2 bases, and 10 bases separated the two germline ends. CDR1 is SGHRS, CDR2 YFSETQ, per germline. The CDR3 has 14 residues. This CDR3 is CASSLQANNYGYTF. The CDR3 DNA reads as TGCGCCAGCAGCTTACAGGCCAACAACTATGGCTACACCTTC.

In this sample, this clonotype turned up many times. The chain has TRBV18 and TRBJ1-2; TRBD1 might be the D (6 bases). Between the trimmed V and J ends, which lost 4 bases and 5 bases, there was a span of 14 bases. The CDR3 contains 14 residues. Germline V gene lookup returns CDR1 KGHSH and CDR2 LQKENI. The CDR3 here is CASSLGAATYGYTF. The CDR3 nucleotides read TGTGCCAGCTCACTGGGGGCAGCAACGTATGGCTACACCTTC.

This clonotype showed up many times. The rearrangement joins TRBV10-3 to TRBJ2-1; no definite D call. In germline, CDR1 is ENHRY, CDR2 SYGVKD. The length of the CDR3 is 14 residues. V lost 7 bases, J lost 3 bases, and 13 bases lay in between. CDR3 nucleotides: TGTGCCATCACTGCGGACCGAGACTACAATGAGCAGTTCTTC. It yields the protein CAITADRDYNEQFF.